This T cell receptor (beta chain) was recorded in a study of T cell responses to AZD1222 COVID-19 vaccine. Trimming at V came to 3 bases and at J to 8 bases, leaving 14 bases not matched to a gene. This CDR3 comprises 16 residues. CDR1 and CDR2 from the germline V gene are SGHRS and YFSETQ. Profiling relied on immunoSEQ multiplex PCR, and the TCRdb table lists in-frame clones only, not all of them. The sample holds about 140,000 clones. Sequenced: peripheral blood. This rearrangement joins TRBV5-1 to TRBJ2-1, with 7 bases that match TRBD2. This TCR derives from an adult in good health. The CDR3, as DNA: TGCGCCAGCAGCTCGCCGCCGGGACTACAGTTGGATGAGCAGTTCTTC. Translation gives CASSSPPGLQLDEQFF.